One and the same sample provided the 28 T cell receptor beta chains below, sequenced in a study of blood T cell repertoires in COVID-19. The method was immunoSEQ multiplex PCR; TCRdb's version includes in-frame clones alone and lacks a portion of them. The data show some 240,000 clones, with roughly nine tenths seen just once and about 6% held by the top ten. Sequencing was done on a sample of peripheral blood. These TCRs come from a man aged 60 to 69 who had recovered from COVID-19.

This chain connects TRBV11-3 to TRBJ2-1, with 9 positions matching TRBD1. The V gene end was trimmed by 5 bases and the J gene end by 10 bases; junction bases not matched to a gene: 6. Looked up from germline, CDR1 is SGHNT and CDR2 is YENEEA. This CDR3 has 13 residues. In DNA, the CDR3 is TGTGCCAGCAGCGGGGGACAGGGTGACGAGCAGTTCTTC. Translation: CASSGGQGDEQFF.

Notes on this clone: The same CDR3 can be traced to other DNA sequences in this sample. The V and J genes are TRBV7-3 and TRBJ1-2; weak D call: TRBD1 (5 bases). V dropped 2 bases and J dropped 5 bases, with 9 bases sitting between them. The CDR3 is 13 amino acids. The germline V gene encodes CDR1 SGHTA and CDR2 FQGTGA. CDR3 bases: TGTGCCAGCAGCTTAGGGCAGGGTTATGGCTACACCTTC. Residues: CASSLGQGYGYTF.

The chain links TRBV4-3 to TRBJ1-2; D possibly corresponds to TRBD1 (5 bases). The germline V gene encodes CDR1 LGHNA and CDR2 YSLEER. V lost 3 bases to trimming and J lost 1 base, with 15 bases between them. This CDR3 contains 16 residues. This CDR3 is CASSHLTGGVNYGYTF. The CDR3 nucleotides are TGCGCCAGCAGCCACCTCACCGGGGGGGTTAACTATGGCTACACCTTC.

The chain is built from TRBV12-3 or TRBV12-4 and TRBJ2-1; tentatively, D is TRBD1 (5 bases). The ends were cut back, 6 bases at V and 7 bases at J, with 13 bases in the middle. The CDR3 is 13 amino acids. CDR3 region: CASSLEGVNEQFF. DNA of the CDR3: TGTGCCAGCAGCCTAGAAGGGGTGAATGAGCAGTTCTTC.

This chain connects TRBV7-2 to TRBJ1-2, with TRBD1 as a possible D gene (6 bases). This CDR3 contains 14 residues. Germline-derived CDR1 and CDR2 are SGHTA and FQGNSA. V lost 1 base and J 3 bases, leaving 9 bases between the germline ends. The CDR3 DNA follows: TGTGCCAGCAGCTTAGAACAGGGTTACTATGGCTACACCTTC. It encodes CASSLEQGYYGYTF.

V is TRBV30 and J is TRBJ1-2; the D is unclear. CDR3 size: 14 residues. V shed 2 bases and J shed 5 bases, with 15 bases lying between them. The germline V gene has CDR1 GTSNPN and CDR2 SVGIG (reference sequence). CDR3 residues: CAWSPSRSRYGYTF. The CDR3 DNA reads TGTGCCTGGAGTCCCAGCCGGAGCCGATATGGCTACACCTTC. The whole variable domain, filled in from reference TRBV30 and TRBJ1-2, reads SQTIHQWPATLVQPVGSPLSLECTVEGTSNPNLYWYRQAAGRGLQLLFYSVGIGQISSEVPQNLSASRPQDRQFILSSKKLLLSDSGFYLCAWSPSRSRYGYTFGSGTRLTVV.

The rearrangement joins TRBV7-9 to TRBJ2-7; 11 bases are a match to TRBD2. Germline CDR1 SEHNR, CDR2 FQNEAQ (reference sequence). V gave up 4 bases and J gave up 1 base; unmatched junction bases: 6. The CDR3 consists of 16 residues. Written as DNA, the CDR3 is TGTGCCAGCAGCTCAGCGAGACTAGCGGGATCCTACGAGCAGTACTTC. This sequence encodes CASSSARLAGSYEQYF.

The J gene is TRBJ2-2, the V gene TRBV6-2 or TRBV6-3; TRBD2 agrees at 10 bases. This CDR3 spans 19 amino acids. Trimming removed 0 bases from V and 0 bases from J; junction bases left unmatched: 7. The germline CDR1 and CDR2 sequences are MNHEY and SVGEGT. In nucleotides, the CDR3 is TGTGCCAGCAGTTACTCGGTAGTAGCGGGGGGTGCGAACACCGGGGAGCTGTTTTTT. Its protein is CASSYSVVAGGANTGELFF.

The rearrangement links TRBV28 to TRBJ2-5; no clear D. This CDR3 has 16 residues. CDR1 is MDHEN, CDR2 SYDVKM, per germline. V dropped 6 bases and J dropped 6 bases, with 23 bases sitting between them. This CDR3 reads CASSRPDLGPAKTQYF. The CDR3 DNA reads as TGTGCCAGCAGCCGCCCCGACTTGGGTCCTGCGAAGACCCAGTACTTC.

The chain has TRBV4-1 and TRBJ2-3; D call uncertain. The germline gives CDR1 MGHRA, CDR2 YSYEKL. Trimming took 0 bases from V and 2 from J, leaving 9 bases between them. The CDR3 sequence is 15 residues long. The CDR3 protein is CASSQDRVPTDTQYF. In nucleotides, the CDR3 is TGCGCCAGCAGCCAAGATAGAGTTCCCACAGATACGCAGTATTTT.

This chain uses TRBV6-5 with TRBJ2-6; no definite D call. Trimming shortened V by 11 bases and J by 2 bases, and 10 bases separated the two germline ends. The germline V gene encodes CDR1 MNHEY and CDR2 SVGAGI. The CDR3 spans 13 residues. The CDR3 nucleotides read TGTGCCGGATCGGGTGCTGGGGCCAACGTCCTGACTTTC. It yields the protein CAGSGAGANVLTF.

This chain joins TRBV7-2 and TRBJ2-7; unclear D gene. Germline CDR1 SGHTA, CDR2 FQGNSA. The CDR3 is 15 amino acids. Deletions cut 5 bases from V and 2 bases from J, with 16 bases between. The CDR3 region is CASSPPLGSPYEQYF. CDR3 coding DNA: TGTGCCAGCAGCCCCCCCCTTGGTAGCCCCTACGAGCAGTACTTC.

The genes are TRBV6-5 and TRBJ1-4; maybe TRBD1 (6 bases). Trimming pared 2 bases from V and 8 bases from J, leaving 12 bases between. CDR3 length equals 14 residues. Germline values: CDR1 MNHEY, CDR2 SVGAGI. The DNA for the CDR3 is TGTGCCAGCAGTTACGGGCAGGGGCGAGAAAAACTGTTTTTT. Protein: CASSYGQGREKLFF.

V is TRBV19 and J is TRBJ2-7; D unresolved. CDR3 length: 11 residues. From germline, CDR1 is LNHDA and CDR2 SQIVND (reference sequence). V lost 5 bases and J lost 5, with 7 bases in between. DNA for the CDR3: TGTGCCAGTAGTGGCCGGGACGAGCAGTACTTC. This codes for CASSGRDEQYF. Full variable domain (missing parts from reference TRBV19 and TRBJ2-7): DGGITQSPKYLFRKEGQNVTLSCEQNLNHDAMYWYRQDPGQGLRLIYYSQIVNDFQKGDIAEGYSVSREKKESFPLTVTSAQKNPTAFYLCASSGRDEQYFGPGTRLTVT.

This rearrangement joins TRBV7-2 to TRBJ1-2; 7 bases are shared with TRBD1. Per germline, CDR1 SGHTA and CDR2 FQGNSA. V shed 5 bases and J 4 bases; nucleotides not matched to a gene: 4. This CDR3 has 13 residues. CDR3 in amino acids: CASSDRDSYGYTF. The DNA of the CDR3 is TGTGCCAGCAGCGACCGGGACAGCTATGGCTACACCTTC.

V usage is TRBV5-1 and J usage is TRBJ2-1, with a tentative D call TRBD1 (6 bases). This CDR3 is 15 amino acids long. The V end was cut by 4 bases, the J end by 3 bases, with 14 bases between. Germline CDR1 is SGHRS and CDR2 is YFSETQ. Here the CDR3 reads CASSQGTGIYNEQFF. The CDR3 nucleotides read TGCGCCAGCAGCCAGGGGACGGGGATCTACAATGAGCAGTTCTTC.

The V gene is TRBV4-2, the J gene TRBJ1-5; D remains unclear. This CDR3 is 13 amino acids long. Germline V gives CDR1 LGHNA, CDR2 YNFKEQ. Between the trimmed V and J ends, which lost 0 bases and 9 bases, there was a span of 9 bases. The CDR3 is CASSQDKPGPQHF. Here the CDR3 DNA reads TGTGCCAGCAGCCAAGACAAGCCTGGGCCCCAGCATTTT.

The J gene is TRBJ1-6, the V gene TRBV12-3 or TRBV12-4; tentatively, D is TRBD1 (5 bases). With 4 bases removed from V and 10 bases from J, the gap between germline ends came to 11 bases. CDR3 length equals 13 residues. The CDR3 nucleotides are TGTGCCAGCAGTTGGACAAAGGAGTCACCCCTCCACTTT. This encodes CASSWTKESPLHF.

The V gene is TRBV10-1, the J gene TRBJ2-7; perhaps TRBD2 as D (6 bases). Germline V gene lookup returns CDR1 WNHNN and CDR2 SYGVQD (reference sequence). V was clipped by 0 bases and J by 7 bases, with 22 bases between them. The CDR3 runs 17 residues. DNA for the CDR3: TGCGCCAGCAGTGAGTCGATCTTCTGTCAGGGAGGCTGTGAGCAGTACTTC. It codes for CASSESIFCQGGCEQYF.

The rearrangement uses TRBV11-1 and TRBJ1-3; D perhaps matches TRBD1 (6 bases). The V end lost 1 base, the J end lost 0 bases, and 7 bases lay between the germline ends. CDR3 length equals 15 residues. The V gene's germline CDR1 is SGHAT and CDR2 FQDESV (reference sequence). The CDR3 sequence is CASSLEGHSGNTIYF. The DNA of the CDR3 is TGTGCCAGCAGCTTAGAGGGACACTCTGGAAACACCATATATTTT.

V is TRBV12-3 or TRBV12-4 and J is TRBJ2-7, with D possibly being TRBD2 (6 bases). The CDR3 totals 13 residues. Trimming took 5 bases from V and 1 from J, leaving 9 bases between them. The CDR3 nucleotides read TGTGCCAGCAGTCTCCGGGGGTCCTACGAGCAGTACTTC. The encoded protein is CASSLRGSYEQYF.

The genes are TRBV11-2 and TRBJ2-1; D is possibly TRBD2 (5 bases). Per germline, CDR1 SGHAT and CDR2 FQNNGV. CDR3 length: 15 residues. V gave up 4 bases and J gave up 6 bases, with 16 bases separating them. The DNA for the CDR3 is TGTGCCAGCAGCTCAAGCCCGCGGGTTAGCAATGAGCAGTTCTTC. Protein sequence: CASSSSPRVSNEQFF.

The chain carries TRBV9 and TRBJ1-3, with D perhaps matching TRBD1 (6 bases). CDR1 SGDLS and CDR2 YYNGEE come from the germline V gene. The CDR3 covers 14 residues. Trimming took off 7 bases at V and 7 bases at J, with 18 bases between the two ends. CDR3 DNA: TGTGCCAGCGCCTCGGGGACAAATCGTAACACCATATATTTT. As protein: CASASGTNRNTIYF.

This clone was seen a handful of times. The chain is built from TRBV5-6 and TRBJ2-3; 12 nucleotides match TRBD2. CDR1 is SGHDT and CDR2 is YYEEEE in the germline V gene. With V trimmed by 4 bases and J by 7 bases, 7 bases remained unmatched. The CDR3 length is 15 residues. The CDR3 DNA reads as TGTGCCAGCAGCCGGGGGACTAGCGGGTGGAATACGCAGTATTTT. The encoded protein is CASSRGTSGWNTQYF.

The CDR3 DNA reads as TGTGCCAGCAGCCAAGACCAGGGGTCCTACGAGCAGTACTTC. This codes for CASSQDQGSYEQYF. The gene calls are TRBV4-2 and TRBJ2-7; D might be TRBD1 (6 bases). This CDR3 contains 14 residues. V lost 0 bases to trimming and J lost 1 base, with 7 bases between them. Germline values: CDR1 LGHNA, CDR2 YNFKEQ.

In its sample, this clone was seen once. The gene calls are TRBV12-3 or TRBV12-4 and TRBJ2-3; no definite D call. The CDR3 spans 11 residues. The V and J ends lost 4 bases and 6 bases respectively, with 5 bases between them. CDR3 bases: TGTGCCAGCAGTTCCTCGGATACGCAGTATTTT. The encoded protein is CASSSSDTQYF.

Of note for this clone: One junction end does not reproduce the germline sequence, and a read error may be involved. The chain has TRBV14 and TRBJ1-2, with 7 bases fitting TRBD1. Germline V gene data show CDR1 as SGHDN and CDR2 as FVKESK. There are 13 residues in the CDR3. DNA for the CDR3: TGTGCCAGCAGCCTCCCGGGACAGCTACTATCAGCCTTC. Protein product: CASSLPGQLLSAF.

The chain joins TRBV7-9 to TRBJ2-5, with D possibly matching TRBD1 (5 bases). The germline V gene encodes CDR1 SEHNR and CDR2 FQNEAQ (reference sequence). The ends were cut back, 5 bases at V and 5 bases at J, with 15 bases in the middle. The CDR3 runs to 14 residues. The CDR3, as DNA: TGTGCCAGCAGCCGTCCCCCTTGGGGCGAGACCCAGTACTTC. This codes for CASSRPPWGETQYF.